These 4 T cell receptor beta chains share one sample of origin, sequenced in a study of T cell responses to AZD1222 COVID-19 vaccine. Clones were read by immunoSEQ multiplex PCR, and TCRdb kept only the in-frame ones, dropping some. The sample yields 130,000 to 150,000 clones, approximately 90% seen once. Here the sequenced sample was peripheral blood, taken on day 0 of AZD1222 vaccination. All receptors derive from an adult in good health.

This clone was found once. The chain combines TRBV7-3 with TRBJ2-5; a weak D match, TRBD2 (5 bases). Trimming removed 4 bases from V and 4 bases from J, with 25 bases in between. Per the germline V gene, CDR1 is SGHTA and CDR2 is FQGTGA. This CDR3 is 18 amino acids long. CDR3: CASSSSFPDLLRRETQYF. As DNA, the CDR3 is TGTGCCAGCAGCTCCTCCTTTCCGGACTTACTTCGGAGAGAGACCCAGTACTTC.

V usage is TRBV10-1 and J usage is TRBJ2-2; 9 nucleotides match TRBD1. CDR1 WNHNN and CDR2 SYGVQD come from the germline V gene (reference sequence). The CDR3 is made up of 16 amino acids. Germline trimming cut 6 bases from V and 0 bases from J; bases unmatched to any gene: 5. DNA of the CDR3: TGCGCCAGCAGGAGGAGACAGGGGGCGAACACCGGGGAGCTGTTTTTT. Protein: CASRRRQGANTGELFF.

This chain joins TRBV7-7 and TRBJ1-3, with 10 nucleotides matching TRBD1. The germline gives CDR1 SSHAT, CDR2 FNYEAQ (reference sequence). J was trimmed by 8 bases and V by 3 bases; bases with no gene match: 4. The CDR3 length is 14 residues. DNA for the CDR3: TGTGCCAGCAGCTTGTCCGGGACAGGGGACACCATATATTTT. Encoded protein: CASSLSGTGDTIYF.

The chain has TRBV6-5 and TRBJ1-5; 10 nucleotides match TRBD1. Losses at the gene ends were 5 bases for V and 7 bases for J; bases not matched to a gene: 5. This CDR3 comprises 14 residues. Germline lookup yields CDR1 MNHEY and CDR2 SVGAGI. As DNA, the CDR3 is TGTGCCAGCAGTAGACAGGGGGCTGGGCAGCCCCAGCATTTT. Amino acid sequence: CASSRQGAGQPQHF.